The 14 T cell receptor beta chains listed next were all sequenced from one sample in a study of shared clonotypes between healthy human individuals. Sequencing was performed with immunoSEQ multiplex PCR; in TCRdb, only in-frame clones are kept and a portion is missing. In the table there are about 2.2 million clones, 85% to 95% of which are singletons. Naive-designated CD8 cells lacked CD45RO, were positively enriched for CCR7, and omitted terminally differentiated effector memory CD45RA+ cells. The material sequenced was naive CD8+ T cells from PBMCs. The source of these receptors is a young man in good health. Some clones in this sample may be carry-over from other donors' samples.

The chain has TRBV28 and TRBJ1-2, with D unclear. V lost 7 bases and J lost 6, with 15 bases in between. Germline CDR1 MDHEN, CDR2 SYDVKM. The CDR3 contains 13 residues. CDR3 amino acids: CASTRDTYDGYTF. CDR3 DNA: TGTGCCAGCACTAGAGACACCTATGATGGCTACACCTTC.

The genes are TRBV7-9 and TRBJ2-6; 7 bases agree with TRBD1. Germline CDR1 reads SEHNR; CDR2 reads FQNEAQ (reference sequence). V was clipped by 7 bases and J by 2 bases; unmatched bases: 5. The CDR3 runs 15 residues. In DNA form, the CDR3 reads TGTGCCAGCACTTTGACAGGGACTGGGGCCAACGTCCTGACTTTC. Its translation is CASTLTGTGANVLTF.

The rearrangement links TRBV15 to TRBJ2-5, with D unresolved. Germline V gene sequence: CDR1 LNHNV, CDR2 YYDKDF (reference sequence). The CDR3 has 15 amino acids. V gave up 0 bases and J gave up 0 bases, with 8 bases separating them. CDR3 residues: CATSRDGGNQETQYF. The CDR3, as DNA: TGTGCCACCAGCAGAGATGGTGGGAACCAAGAGACCCAGTACTTC.

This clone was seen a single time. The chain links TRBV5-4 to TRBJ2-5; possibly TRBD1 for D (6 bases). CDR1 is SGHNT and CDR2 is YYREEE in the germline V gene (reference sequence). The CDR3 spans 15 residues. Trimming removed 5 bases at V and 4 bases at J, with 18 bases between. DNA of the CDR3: TGTGCCAGCAGAGCACAGGGCGGGTGGTCAGAGACCCAGTACTTC. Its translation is CASRAQGGWSETQYF.

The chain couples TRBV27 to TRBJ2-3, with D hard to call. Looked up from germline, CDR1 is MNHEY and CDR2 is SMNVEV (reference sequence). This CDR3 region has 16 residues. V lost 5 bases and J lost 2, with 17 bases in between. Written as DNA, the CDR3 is TGTGCCAGCAGTCTACAACGACTGGGGTACACAGATACGCAGTATTTT. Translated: CASSLQRLGYTDTQYF.

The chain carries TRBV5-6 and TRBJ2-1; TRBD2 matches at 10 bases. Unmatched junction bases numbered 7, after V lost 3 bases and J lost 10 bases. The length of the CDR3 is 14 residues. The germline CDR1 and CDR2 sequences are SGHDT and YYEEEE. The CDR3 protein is CASSSGTSVGEQFF. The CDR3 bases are TGTGCCAGCAGCTCCGGGACTAGCGTTGGAGAGCAGTTCTTC. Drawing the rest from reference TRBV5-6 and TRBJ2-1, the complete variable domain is DAGVTQSPTHLIKTRGQQVTLRCSPKSGHDTVSWYQQALGQGPQFIFQYYEEEERQRGNFPDRFSGHQFPNYSSELNVNALLLGDSALYLCASSSGTSVGEQFFGPGTRLTVL.

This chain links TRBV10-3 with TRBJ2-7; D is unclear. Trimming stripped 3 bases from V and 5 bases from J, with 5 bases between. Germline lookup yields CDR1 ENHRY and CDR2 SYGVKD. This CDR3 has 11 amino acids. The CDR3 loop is CAISDFDEQYF. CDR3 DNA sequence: TGTGCCATCAGTGATTTTGACGAGCAGTACTTC.

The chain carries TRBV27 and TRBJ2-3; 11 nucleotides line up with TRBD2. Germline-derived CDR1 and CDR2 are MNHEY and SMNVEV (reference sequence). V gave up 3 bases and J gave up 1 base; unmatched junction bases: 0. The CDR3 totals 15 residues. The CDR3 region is CASSFSGRGTDTQYF. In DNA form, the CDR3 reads TGTGCCAGCAGTTTTAGCGGGAGGGGCACAGATACGCAGTATTTT.

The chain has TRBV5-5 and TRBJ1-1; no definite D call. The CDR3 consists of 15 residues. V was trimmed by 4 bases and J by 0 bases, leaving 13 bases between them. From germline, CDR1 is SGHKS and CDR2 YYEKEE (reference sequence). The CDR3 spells CASSLGPSMNTEAFF. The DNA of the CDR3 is TGTGCCAGCAGCCTAGGACCTTCAATGAACACTGAAGCTTTCTTT.

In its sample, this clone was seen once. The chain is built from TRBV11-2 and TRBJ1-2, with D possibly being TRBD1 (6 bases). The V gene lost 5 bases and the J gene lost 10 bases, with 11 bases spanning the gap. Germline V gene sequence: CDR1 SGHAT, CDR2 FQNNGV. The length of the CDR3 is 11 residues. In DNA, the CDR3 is TGTGCCAGCAGCAGGGGGGGGTACTACACCTTC. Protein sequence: CASSRGGYYTF.

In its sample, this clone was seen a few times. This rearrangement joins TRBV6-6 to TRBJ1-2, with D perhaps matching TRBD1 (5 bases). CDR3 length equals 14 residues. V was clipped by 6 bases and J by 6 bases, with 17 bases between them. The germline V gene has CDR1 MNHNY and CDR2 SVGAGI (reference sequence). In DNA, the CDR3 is TGTGCCAGCAGACCCCGGTTAGGGGAAGATGGCTACACCTTC. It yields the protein CASRPRLGEDGYTF.

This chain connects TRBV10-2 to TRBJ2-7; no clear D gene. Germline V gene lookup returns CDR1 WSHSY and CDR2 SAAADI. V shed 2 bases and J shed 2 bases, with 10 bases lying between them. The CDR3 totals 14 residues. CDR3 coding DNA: TGCGCCAGCAGTGAGCCGGCCAGCACCTACGAGCAGTACTTC. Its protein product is CASSEPASTYEQYF.

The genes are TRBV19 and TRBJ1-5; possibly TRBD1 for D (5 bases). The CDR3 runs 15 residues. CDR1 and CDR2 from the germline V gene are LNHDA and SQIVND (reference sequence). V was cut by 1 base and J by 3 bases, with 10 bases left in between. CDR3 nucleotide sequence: TGTGCCAGTAGTATAGTCCGGGACCTCAATCAGCCCCAGCATTTT. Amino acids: CASSIVRDLNQPQHF.

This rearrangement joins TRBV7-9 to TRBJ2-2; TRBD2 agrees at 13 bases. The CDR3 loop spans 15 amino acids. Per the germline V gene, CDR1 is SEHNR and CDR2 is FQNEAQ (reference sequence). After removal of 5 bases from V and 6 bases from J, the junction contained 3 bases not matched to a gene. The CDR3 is CASSRLAGGSGELFF. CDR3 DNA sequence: TGTGCCAGCAGCCGACTAGCGGGAGGTTCCGGGGAGCTGTTTTTT.